The sequence of this TCR beta chain was determined in a study of OX40 agonist ivuxolimab in advanced cancers. Background for the entire study: The costimulatory receptor OX40 (CD134) was targeted by ivuxolimab, a fully human IgG2 agonistic monoclonal antibody. Intravenous ivuxolimab was administered to patients every 2 weeks at six dose levels: 0.01, 0.1, 0.3, 1.5, 3 and 10 mg/kg. Among the roughly 52 dose-escalation patients, about 20 had hepatocellular carcinoma, 15 or so melanoma, 9 renal cell carcinoma and 9 head and neck cancer. In the dose-escalation cohort, 82.7% of patients were male, and the mean age was roughly 60 years, with a range of roughly 20 to 79. Prior anti-PD-1, anti-PD-L1 or anti-CTLA-4 therapy was permitted, and approximately 40% of dose-escalation patients had received checkpoint inhibitors. Partial responses were achieved by three dose-escalation patients, of whom one had hepatocellular carcinoma and two had cutaneous melanoma. The purpose of peripheral TCRbeta sequencing was to test whether ivuxolimab changed TCR sequence diversity and led to clonal T-cell expansion. The paper describes the monotherapy dose-escalation part (N of about 50 patients) of the phase I trial of ivuxolimab. Overall results and qualifications from the work: After ivuxolimab, CD8+ T cells had more expanded clones than CD4+ T cells on average. Which antigens the clonally expanded peripheral T cells were specific for was not determined. In the 0.1-3.0 mg/kg groups, partial responders had among the lowest normalized peripheral clonal expansion, particularly in CD8+ T cells. At doses from 0.1 to 3.0 mg/kg, clonal expansion was seen in both CD4+ and CD8+ blood T cells between baseline and week 6. Low levels of normalized T-cell clonal expansion were also seen in some patients who did not respond.

The trial excluded patients who had a history of autoimmune disease or were on systemic immunosuppression. In every dose cohort, peripheral blood was drawn for TCR sequencing at baseline, cycle 4 day 1, and cycle 7 day 1. The samples were drawn from a first-in-human, open-label, multicenter phase I dose-escalation trial of ivuxolimab. Adults with locally advanced or metastatic melanoma, renal cell, hepatocellular, or head and neck squamous cell carcinoma were enrolled in the trial. Before TCR sequencing, CD4+ T cells and CD8+ T cells from peripheral blood were sorted into separate populations. To sequence the TCRbeta CDR3 region, genomic DNA was isolated from the sorted cells. The immunoSEQ Assay was used for sequencing of TCRbeta CDR3 regions. In TCRdb, the immuneACCESS table is reduced to in-frame sequences with V and J assigned. These tables do not hold every clone; where another copy was compared, an unresolved V gene accounts for under half, and the others remain unexplained. This sample lists approximately 16,000 clones; approximately 77% were detected once. Of the sample, about an eighth is held by the ten largest clones.

From the germline V gene, CDR1 is SGHAT and CDR2 is FQNNGV. Spanning cysteine to phenylalanine, the CDR3 consists of 12 amino acids. The entry retains the CDR3 DNA only, 36 bases that are in frame from base 1. Trimming removed 5 bases from V and 2 bases from J, leaving 7 bases between the germline ends. This clone was detected once. No antigen is known for it. Base qualities are not at hand, and no much larger clone is one base apart. The sequence is built from TRBV11-2 and TRBJ2-7; no D gene can be assigned with confidence. This clonotype originated in an adult with an advanced solid tumor such as melanoma, head and neck, liver or kidney cancer. The specimen comprised CD4+ or CD8+ T cells sorted from blood, sampled in a trial of the OX40 agonist ivuxolimab. This receptor has the CDR3 CASSPDTYEQYF. The sequence in DNA is TGTGCCAGCAGCCCCGACACCTACGAGCAGTACTTC.